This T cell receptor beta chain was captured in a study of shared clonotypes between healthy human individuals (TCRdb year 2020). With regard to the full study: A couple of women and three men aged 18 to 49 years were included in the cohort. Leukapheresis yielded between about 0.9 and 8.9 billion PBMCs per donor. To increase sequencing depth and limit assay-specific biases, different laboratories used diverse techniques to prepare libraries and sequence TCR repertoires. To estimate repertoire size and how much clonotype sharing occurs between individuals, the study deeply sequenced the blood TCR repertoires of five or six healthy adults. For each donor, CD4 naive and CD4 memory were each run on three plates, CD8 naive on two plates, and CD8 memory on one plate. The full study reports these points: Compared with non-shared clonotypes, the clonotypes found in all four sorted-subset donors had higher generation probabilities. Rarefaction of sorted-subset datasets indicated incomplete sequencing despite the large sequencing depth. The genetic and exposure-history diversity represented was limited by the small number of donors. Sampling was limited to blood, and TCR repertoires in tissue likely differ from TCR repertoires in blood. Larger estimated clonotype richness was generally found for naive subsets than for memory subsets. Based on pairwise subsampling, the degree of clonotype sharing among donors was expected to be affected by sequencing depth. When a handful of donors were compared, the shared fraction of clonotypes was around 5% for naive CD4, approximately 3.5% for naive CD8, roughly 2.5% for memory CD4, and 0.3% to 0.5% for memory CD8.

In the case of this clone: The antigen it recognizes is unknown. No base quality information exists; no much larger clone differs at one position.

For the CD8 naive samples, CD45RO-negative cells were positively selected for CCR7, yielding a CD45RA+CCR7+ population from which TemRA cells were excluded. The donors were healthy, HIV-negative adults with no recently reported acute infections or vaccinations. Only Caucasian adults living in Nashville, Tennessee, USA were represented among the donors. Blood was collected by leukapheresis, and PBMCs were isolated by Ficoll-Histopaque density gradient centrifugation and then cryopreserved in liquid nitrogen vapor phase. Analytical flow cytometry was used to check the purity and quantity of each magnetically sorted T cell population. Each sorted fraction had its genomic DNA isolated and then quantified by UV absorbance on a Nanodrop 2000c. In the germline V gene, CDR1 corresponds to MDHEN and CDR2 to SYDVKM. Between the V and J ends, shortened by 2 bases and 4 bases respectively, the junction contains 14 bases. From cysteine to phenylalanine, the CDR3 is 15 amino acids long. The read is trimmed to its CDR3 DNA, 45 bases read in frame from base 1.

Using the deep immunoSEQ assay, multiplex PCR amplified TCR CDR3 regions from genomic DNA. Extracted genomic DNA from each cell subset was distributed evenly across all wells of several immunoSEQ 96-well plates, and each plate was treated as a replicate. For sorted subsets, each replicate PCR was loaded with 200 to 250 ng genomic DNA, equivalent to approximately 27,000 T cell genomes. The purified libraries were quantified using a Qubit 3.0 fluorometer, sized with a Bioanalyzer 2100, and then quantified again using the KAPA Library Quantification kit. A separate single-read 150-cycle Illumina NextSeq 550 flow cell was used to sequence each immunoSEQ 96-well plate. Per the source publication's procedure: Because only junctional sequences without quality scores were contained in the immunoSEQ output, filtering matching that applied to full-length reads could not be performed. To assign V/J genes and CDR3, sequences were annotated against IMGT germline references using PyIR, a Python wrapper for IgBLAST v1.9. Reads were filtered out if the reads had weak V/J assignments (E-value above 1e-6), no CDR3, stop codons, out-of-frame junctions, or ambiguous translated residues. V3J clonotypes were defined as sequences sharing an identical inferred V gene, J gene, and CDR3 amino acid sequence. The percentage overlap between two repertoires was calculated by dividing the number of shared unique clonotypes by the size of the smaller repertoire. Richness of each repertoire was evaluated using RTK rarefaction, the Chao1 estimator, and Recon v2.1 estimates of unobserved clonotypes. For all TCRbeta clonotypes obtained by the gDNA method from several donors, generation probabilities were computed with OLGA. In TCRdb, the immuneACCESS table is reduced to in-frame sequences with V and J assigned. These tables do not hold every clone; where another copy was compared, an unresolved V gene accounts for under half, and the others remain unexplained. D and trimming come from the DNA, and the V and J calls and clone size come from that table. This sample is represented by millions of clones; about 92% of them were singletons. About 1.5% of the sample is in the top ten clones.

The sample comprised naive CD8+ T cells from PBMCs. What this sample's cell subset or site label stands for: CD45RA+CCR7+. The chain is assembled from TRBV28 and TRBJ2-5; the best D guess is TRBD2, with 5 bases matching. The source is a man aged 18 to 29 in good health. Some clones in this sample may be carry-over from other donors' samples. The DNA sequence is TGTGCCAGCAGTTTAGGGAAGCGGAACCTAGAGACCCAGTACTTC. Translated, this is CASSLGKRNLETQYF.